These 5 T cell receptor beta chains came from one sample sequenced in a study of T cell changes during pregnancy in multiple sclerosis. Method: immunoSEQ multiplex PCR; TCRdb's copy keeps in-frame clones and lacks some. The sample has roughly 48,000 clones; 88% are singletons. The sample here was CD4+ T cells from peripheral blood mononuclear cells, taken in the second trimester of pregnancy. Every receptor here comes from a female donor with multiple sclerosis, enrolled in a pregnancy study.

CDR3 loop: CATRAYSNQPQHF. The CDR3 nucleotides read TGTGCCACCAGGGCTTATAGCAATCAGCCCCAGCATTTT. V usage is TRBV15 and J usage is TRBJ1-5; D is ambiguous. Trimming shortened V by 6 bases and J by 0 bases, and 6 bases separated the two germline ends. The germline V gene encodes CDR1 LNHNV and CDR2 YYDKDF (reference sequence). The CDR3 has 13 amino acids. The entire variable domain, with the rest obtained from reference TRBV15 and TRBJ1-5, is as follows: DAMVIQNPRYQVTQFGKPVTLSCSQTLNHNVMYWYQQKSSQAPKLLFHYYDKDFNNEADTPDNFQSRRPNTSFCFLDIRSPGLGDTAMYLCATRAYSNQPQHFGDGTRLSIL.

A few counts support this clone. The V and J genes are TRBV10-2 and TRBJ2-3; 8 bases are a match to TRBD2. The CDR3 length is 15 residues. Germline lookup yields CDR1 WSHSY and CDR2 SAAADI. V lost 7 bases and J lost 2; bases outside the gene matches: 8. This CDR3 is CASTRVAGFTDTQYF. CDR3 DNA sequence: TGCGCCAGCACCCGGGTAGCGGGATTCACAGATACGCAGTATTTT.

The chain is built from TRBV10-2 and TRBJ2-7; no clear D. The CDR3 length is 12 residues. Trimming removed 3 bases from V and 5 bases from J, with 8 bases in between. Germline values: CDR1 WSHSY, CDR2 SAAADI. DNA of the CDR3: TGCGCCAGCAGTGAAGTGTGGCACGAGCAGTACTTC. The encoded protein is CASSEVWHEQYF.

This chain uses TRBV28 with TRBJ2-5; 9 positions match TRBD2. CDR1 MDHEN and CDR2 SYDVKM come from the germline V gene. The length of the CDR3 is 17 residues. Trimming removed 3 bases from V and 5 bases from J; junction bases left unmatched: 13. CDR3 DNA sequence: TGTGCCAGCAGTTTTGGTAGCGGGAGAGGGGGGACGGAGACCCAGTACTTC. Translating gives CASSFGSGRGGTETQYF.

The CDR3 DNA reads TGTGCCAGCTCGCTCCCGGGACAGAAGGGCAATCAGCCCCAGCATTTT. Its protein product is CASSLPGQKGNQPQHF. This chain connects TRBV28 to TRBJ1-5; TRBD1 agrees at 7 bases. This CDR3 has 16 amino acids. The V segment lost 8 bases and the J segment 2 bases; nucleotides outside the gene matches: 12. Per the germline V gene, CDR1 is MDHEN and CDR2 is SYDVKM.